The rows below give T cell receptor beta chains drawn from one sample of a study of OX40 agonist ivuxolimab in advanced cancers. The method was immunoSEQ multiplex PCR; TCRdb's version includes in-frame clones alone and lacks a portion of them. The data contain approximately 69,000 clones, about four fifths of them singletons. This sample comprised CD4+ or CD8+ T cells sorted from blood, obtained in a trial of the OX40 agonist ivuxolimab. All receptors derive from an adult with an advanced solid tumor such as melanoma, head and neck, liver or kidney cancer. Each CDR3 is given without its conserved first and last residue. Each record gives: J gene, V gene, CDR3 protein.

>TRBJ2-5|TRBV28
ASRTGIRTQY
>TRBJ1-5|TRBV6-5
ASTGGGTGAQH
>TRBJ1-1|TRBV7-2
ASSLYPGQLNTEAF
>TRBJ2-1|TRBV2
ASSLGQINNEQF
>TRBJ1-2|TRBV7-8
ASSSNGRDGYT
>TRBJ2-1|TRBV11-3
ASSRSGGSYNEQF
>TRBJ2-2|TRBV20-1
SARYLGELF
>TRBJ1-2|TRBV19
ASASGTGANYGYT
>TRBJ2-7|TRBV23-1
ASSQSTGWSYEQY
>TRBJ1-5|TRBV30
AWSPRPNQPQH
>TRBJ2-3|TRBV4-3
ASSQSPTGASTDTQY
>TRBJ1-1|TRBV11-3
ASSPRTGRAAEAF
>TRBJ2-7|TRBV15
ATSSGQMSSYEQY
>TRBJ2-1|TRBV7-3
ASSFPGLYNEQF
>TRBJ2-7|TRBV7-8
ASSLRDRGAQY
>TRBJ1-1|TRBV27
ASSFRPRGNTEAF
>TRBJ2-7|TRBV5-1
ASSLVGGRGPEEQY
>TRBJ2-1|TRBV5-1
ASRGQGYNEQF
>TRBJ2-1|TRBV19
ASSIWTRTHEQF
>TRBJ1-4|TRBV7-2
ASSSDRGNEKLF